This T cell receptor (beta chain) was sequenced for a study of early stage breast cancer tumors. General study points: Tumor and normal breast were distinguished via blood comparison in 14 of 16 patients.

The V end was cut by 1 base, the J end by 0 bases, with 10 bases between. The V gene's germline CDR1 is SEHNR and CDR2 FQNEAQ (reference sequence). The CDR3 runs to 17 residues. Libraries were prepared by immunoSEQ multiplex PCR; TCRdb keeps only in-frame clonotypes and omits some of them. The sample has under 75,000 clones; about three quarters are singletons. As to this clone: Its antigen is still unknown.

Input material: blood. This sequence joins TRBV7-9 and TRBJ2-6; a weak D match, TRBD2 (6 bases). The TCR was taken from a person in their thirties with breast cancer. This chain's CDR3 is CASSLVWRGSGANVLTF. Written as DNA, the CDR3 is TGTGCCAGCAGCTTAGTCTGGAGGGGCTCTGGGGCCAACGTCCTGACTTTC.